The rows below give T cell receptor beta chains drawn from one sample of a study of blood T cells in healthy people across ages. TCRdb redid the calling of the 5' RACE reads with MiXCR, one entry per CDR3 protein. Of about 780,000 distinct CDR3 sequences in the sample, around 24% were seen once. The same data also contributed to another study, on T cells of mothers and their children.

The source material was blood. Receptors originate from a boy between 10 and 17 years old in good health. Both conserved end residues are part of each CDR3. The D gene is left open where the match is weak. Part of the rows lack a size; the others show once, few, many or a class for expanded clones.

V gene,clone size,J gene,D gene,CDR3 DNA,CDR3 protein
TRBV20-1,-,TRBJ2-7,TRBD1,TGCAGTGCTGGCAGGGGGAGTGAGCAGTACTTC,CSAGRGSEQYF
TRBV5-1,-,TRBJ2-6,TRBD1,TGCGCCAGCAGCCAGGGGCCGACAGGGGTCGGGGCCAACGTCCTGACTTTC,CASSQGPTGVGANVLTF
TRBV2,-,TRBJ2-2,-,TGTGCCTCAGCATATTGGGGCCAGGGCACCGGGGAGCTGTTTTTT,CASAYWGQGTGELFF
TRBV20-1,-,TRBJ2-1,-,TGCAGTGCTCCTCAGGGTGGCGCACTCTTCTACAATGAGCAGTTCTTC,CSAPQGGALFYNEQFF
TRBV5-6,-,TRBJ2-7,-,TGTGCCAGCAGCTTGAAGGCAAGGGAGCAGTACTTC,CASSLKAREQYF
TRBV29-1,few,TRBJ1-2,TRBD1,TGCAGCGTTGTAGACAGGGATAACTATGGCTACACCTTC,CSVVDRDNYGYTF
TRBV25-1,few,TRBJ2-2,-,TGTGCCAGCAGTGAATCGGCAGGACGCACCGGGGAGCTGTTTTTT,CASSESAGRTGELFF
TRBV20-1,few,TRBJ1-4,-,TGCAGGGCAGGATCCACTAATGAAAAACTGTTTTTT,CRAGSTNEKLFF
TRBV30,-,TRBJ1-2,TRBD1,TGTGCCTGGAGTTATCCTACAGGGGGAAGCAATGGCTACACCTTC,CAWSYPTGGSNGYTF
TRBV20-1,-,TRBJ1-4,-,TGCAGTGCTAGTTTTCCCACAACTAATGAAAAACTGTTTTTT,CSASFPTTNEKLFF
TRBV10-3,few,TRBJ2-2,TRBD2,TGTGCCATCAGTGAGTCTGGGTCCGGGACTAGCGGGAACACCGGGGAGCTGTTTTTT,CAISESGSGTSGNTGELFF
TRBV20-1,few,TRBJ2-4,TRBD1,TGCAGTGCTAACGGACAGGGGAACATTCAGTACTTC,CSANGQGNIQYF
TRBV5-1,few,TRBJ1-3,-,TGCGCCAGCGGCTTGGACCGGGACACCCTGAGGATGAACACCATATATTTT,CASGLDRDTLRMNTIYF
TRBV5-1,few,TRBJ2-7,-,TGCGCCAGCAGCTGGCCAGGAGCTTCGAGTGAGCAGTACTTC,CASSWPGASSEQYF
TRBV4-1,few,TRBJ2-2,-,TGCGCCAGCAGCTACTCCAGGGGGGTGCTCACCGGGGAGCTGTTTTTT,CASSYSRGVLTGELFF
TRBV12-3/TRBV12-4,-,TRBJ2-7,-,TGTGCCAGCAGCCAAGGGCGACGGAGCTCCTACGAGCAGTACTTC,CASSQGRRSSYEQYF
TRBV25-1,-,TRBJ2-5,-,TGTGCCAGCAGCACATGGCGCGGTGGAGAGACCCAGTACTTC,CASSTWRGGETQYF
TRBV7-6,-,TRBJ2-5,-,TGTGCCAGCAGCCCCTGGGGGGACGGGTGGTTCTTC,CASSPWGDGWFF
TRBV4-1,-,TRBJ2-7,TRBD1,TGCGCCAGCAGCCAACCCTTGGGACAGGGGTACTCCTACGAGCAGTACTTC,CASSQPLGQGYSYEQYF
TRBV18,-,TRBJ1-3,-,TGTGCCAGCTCAGGCACAGGGTCCTCTGGAAACACCATATATTTT,CASSGTGSSGNTIYF
TRBV10-3,once,TRBJ1-1,-,TGTGCCATCAGTGAACCCCCGCAGCGGAACACTGAAGCTTTCTTT,CAISEPPQRNTEAFF
TRBV21-1,few,TRBJ1-1,-,TGTGCCAGCAGCGGAGAAGGGGGGGGGAACACTGAAGCTTTCTTT,CASSGEGGGNTEAFF
TRBV20-1,few,TRBJ1-4,-,TGCAGTGCGGCGGGACGGCGTACAACTAATGAAAAACTGTTTTTT,CSAAGRRTTNEKLFF
TRBV6-2/TRBV6-3,few,TRBJ2-5,-,TGTGCCAGCAGACCCGCGGACCGGTACCAAGAGACCCAGTACTTC,CASRPADRYQETQYF
TRBV7-9,-,TRBJ2-7,TRBD2,TGTGCCAGCAGCAACAGGAGGGAGGGCTACGAGCAGTACTTC,CASSNRREGYEQYF
TRBV12-3/TRBV12-4,-,TRBJ2-5,TRBD2,TGTGCCAGTCGTACGGGAGGGCCCGACAGGACGGAAGAGACCCAGTACTTC,CASRTGGPDRTEETQYF
TRBV7-2,few,TRBJ2-5,-,TGTGCCAGCAGCTTCTCAGAAAGGGGTCTACAAGAGACCCAGTACTTC,CASSFSERGLQETQYF
TRBV6-6,few,TRBJ2-7,TRBD1,TGTGCCAGCAGTTCCACCGGGACAGGGATCGAGCAGTACTTC,CASSSTGTGIEQYF
TRBV5-4,few,TRBJ2-3,TRBD1,TGTGCCAGCAGCGAGCCGGGACAGGGAAAAGATACGCAGTATTTT,CASSEPGQGKDTQYF
TRBV10-3,few,TRBJ2-1,-,TGTGCCATCAGAAGTGGCGCAGGGGACAATGAGCAGTTCTTC,CAIRSGAGDNEQFF
TRBV29-1,few,TRBJ2-5,-,TGCAGCGTTGTTCGGGTGGTGGGACCCTTGGAGACCCAGTACTTC,CSVVRVVGPLETQYF
TRBV12-3/TRBV12-4,-,TRBJ2-3,-,TGTGCCAGCAGCCCGAGGGGGGAGAGGGAGAGATATACGCAGTATTTT,CASSPRGERERYTQYF
TRBV10-3,once,TRBJ2-7,-,TGTGCCATCAGGGAGGACAGCTCCTACGAGCAGTACTTC,CAIREDSSYEQYF
TRBV2,-,TRBJ2-1,TRBD2,TGTGCCAGCAGGTCTAGCGGGAGTAGGTACAATGAGCAGTTCTTC,CASRSSGSRYNEQFF
TRBV10-3,few,TRBJ2-1,TRBD2,TGTGCCATCAGTGCCTCTAGCGGGGGTCAATACAATGAGCAGTTCTTC,CAISASSGGQYNEQFF
TRBV7-8,-,TRBJ2-7,-,TGTGCCAGCAGCTTACGCCAGGATCCCTACGAGCAGTACTTC,CASSLRQDPYEQYF
TRBV10-3,-,TRBJ1-1,-,TGTGCCATCGAGGTGAGTGTACAGAACACTGAAGCTTTCTTT,CAIEVSVQNTEAFF
TRBV7-3,few,TRBJ1-1,-,TGTGCCAGCAGCAAGGGGGATTGGGGCACTGAAGCTTTCTTT,CASSKGDWGTEAFF
TRBV10-3,few,TRBJ1-2,-,TGTGCCACCCAAACGGTCGACGGGAACTATGGCTACACCTTC,CATQTVDGNYGYTF
TRBV5-1,-,TRBJ2-2,-,TGCGCCAGCAGCGTATCTCGAGACGCCGGGGAGCTGTTTTTT,CASSVSRDAGELFF
TRBV4-1,few,TRBJ2-5,-,TGCGCCAGCAGCCAAGTCAGGTCCGAGACCCAGTACTTC,CASSQVRSETQYF
TRBV24-1,few,TRBJ2-5,TRBD1,TGTGCCACCGCGACAGGGGCAAAAGAGACCCAGTACTTC,CATATGAKETQYF
TRBV11-3,-,TRBJ2-1,-,TGTGCCAGCAGCATCAGGGCCAATGAGCAGTTCTTC,CASSIRANEQFF